The source of this T cell receptor beta chain is a study of blood T cell repertoires in COVID-19. Only in-frame clones appear in the TCRdb table, and some are missing; sequencing was by immunoSEQ multiplex PCR. This repertoire shows roughly 330,000 clones, roughly 88% found once; its top ten account for around 1.6%. CDR1 SGHRS and CDR2 YFSETQ come from the germline V gene. The CDR3 loop spans 15 amino acids. J lost 6 bases, V lost 3 bases, and 8 bases had no gene match. Material for sequencing was peripheral blood. V and J are TRBV5-1 and TRBJ2-3; TRBD2 matches at 9 bases. This receptor was taken from a woman aged 50 to 65 with acute or convalescent COVID-19. This CDR3 is CASSSEAGGGDTQYF. CDR3 coding DNA: TGCGCCAGCAGCTCGGAAGCGGGAGGAGGGGATACGCAGTATTTT. Using reference TRBV5-1 and TRBJ2-3 for the parts outside the CDR3, the full variable domain is KAGVTQTPRYLIKTRGQQVTLSCSPISGHRSVSWYQQTPGQGLQFLFEYFSETQRNKGNFPGRFSGRQFSNSRSEMNVSTLELGDSALYLCASSSEAGGGDTQYFGPGTRLTVL.